These 18 T cell receptor beta chains came from one sample sequenced in a study of T cell responses to AZD1222 COVID-19 vaccine. Data came from immunoSEQ multiplex PCR; TCRdb stores just in-frame clones and leaves some out. In the table there are some 110,000 clones, 75% to 90% of which are singletons. The input for sequencing was peripheral blood, taken on day 0 of AZD1222 vaccination. The receptors were gathered from an adult in good health.

CDR3 nucleotides: TGTGCCAGCAGTCCCGCGACAGGGAGCTCTGGGGCCAACGTCCTGACTTTC. Protein sequence: CASSPATGSSGANVLTF. The J gene is TRBJ2-6, the V gene TRBV28; 7 bases align to TRBD1. This CDR3 contains 17 residues. CDR1 is MDHEN, CDR2 SYDVKM, per germline. V gave up 5 bases and J gave up 0 bases; unmatched junction bases: 7.

For the CDR3, the DNA is TGTGCCAGCATGCTAGCCAAAAACATTCAGTACTTC. Translated: CASMLAKNIQYF. The chain uses TRBV6-5 and TRBJ2-4; D call uncertain. CDR1 and CDR2 (germline): MNHEY, SVGAGI. Trimming left V 7 bases short and J 0 bases short, with 4 bases between. The CDR3 consists of 12 residues.

The gene calls are TRBV19 and TRBJ1-3, with TRBD1 identical over 8 bases. V lost 6 bases to trimming and J lost 1 base; unmatched junction nucleotides: 2. In germline, CDR1 is LNHDA, CDR2 SQIVND (reference sequence). The CDR3 contains 14 residues. CDR3 in DNA: TGTGCCAGTAGATGGACAGGGTCTGGAAACACCATATATTTT. Translated, it gives CASRWTGSGNTIYF.

The chain couples TRBV2 to TRBJ2-7; 10 nucleotides align to TRBD1. Germline assignment: CDR1 SNHLY and CDR2 FYNNEI. The V and J ends lost 3 bases and 5 bases, in that order; junction bases with no gene match: 13. The CDR3 extends over 17 amino acids. The CDR3 sequence is CASSESFVGTGVHEQYF. DNA of the CDR3: TGTGCCAGCAGTGAGTCGTTTGTCGGGACAGGGGTCCACGAGCAGTACTTC. The full variable domain, completed using reference TRBV2 and TRBJ2-7, is EPEVTQTPSHQVTQMGQEVILRCVPISNHLYFYWYRQILGQKVEFLVSFYNNEISEKSEIFDDQFSVERPDGSNFTLKIRSTKLEDSAMYFCASSESFVGTGVHEQYFGPGTRLTVT.

The chain couples TRBV7-2 to TRBJ2-1; 7 bases align to TRBD2. Germline V gives CDR1 SGHTA, CDR2 FQGNSA. Losses at the gene ends were 5 bases for V and 10 bases for J; bases not matched to a gene: 11. The CDR3 has 14 residues. The DNA of the CDR3 is TGTGCCAGCAGCCCACGGGACCCCGGGGGGGAGCAGTTCTTC. It specifies CASSPRDPGGEQFF.

The chain recombines TRBV19 with TRBJ2-1; tentative D call: TRBD2 (5 bases). CDR1 is LNHDA and CDR2 is SQIVND in the germline V gene (reference sequence). This CDR3 is built from 13 residues. With 3 bases removed from V and 8 bases from J, the gap between germline ends came to 11 bases. The CDR3 coding sequence is TGTGCCAGTAGTATCTCTAGGCGGGATGAGCAGTTCTTC. This encodes CASSISRRDEQFF.

J is TRBJ1-2 and V is TRBV19, with D possibly being TRBD1 (6 bases). This CDR3 is 16 amino acids long. The germline V gene has CDR1 LNHDA and CDR2 SQIVND (reference sequence). The V gene lost 5 bases and the J gene lost 4 bases, with 20 bases spanning the gap. The CDR3 DNA follows: TGTGCCAGTAGTTTACTTCAGGGGACAAAAGGCTATGGCTACACCTTC. Residues: CASSLLQGTKGYGYTF.

This rearrangement joins TRBV7-6 to TRBJ2-2, with D uncertain. V was pared by 1 base and J by 5 bases, with 11 bases between. In germline, CDR1 is SGHVS, CDR2 FNYEAQ. CDR3 length: 15 residues. This CDR3 reads CASSLEGFETGELFF. The CDR3 DNA reads TGTGCCAGCAGCTTAGAAGGGTTCGAAACCGGGGAGCTGTTTTTT.

J is TRBJ2-3 and V is TRBV11-2; D possibly uses TRBD1 or TRBD2 (6 bases each). Per germline, CDR1 SGHAT and CDR2 FQNNGV. There are 18 residues in the CDR3. V lost 0 bases, J lost 2 bases, and 18 bases lay in between. The CDR3 protein is CASSLEGTGALYTDTQYF. CDR3 DNA: TGTGCCAGCAGCTTAGAGGGGACGGGGGCCCTTTACACAGATACGCAGTATTTT.

The chain recombines TRBV2 with TRBJ1-4; D is perhaps TRBD1 (5 bases). The V gene's germline CDR1 is SNHLY and CDR2 FYNNEI. Deletions cut 5 bases from V and 8 bases from J, with 9 bases between. This CDR3 is 12 amino acids long. CDR3 residues: CASSLRGEKLFF. CDR3 nucleotide sequence: TGTGCCAGCAGTCTGAGGGGAGAAAAACTGTTTTTT.

This chain links TRBV27 with TRBJ2-5; the D is unclear. This CDR3 spans 14 amino acids. V shed 1 base and J shed 3 bases, with 9 bases lying between them. Germline CDR1 and CDR2: MNHEY and SMNVEV (reference sequence). The CDR3 region is CASSLWAGEETQYF. CDR3 coding DNA: TGTGCCAGCAGTTTATGGGCCGGCGAAGAGACCCAGTACTTC.

The V call is TRBV7-2, the J call TRBJ1-1, with D unresolved. The CDR3 consists of 15 residues. Germline-derived CDR1 and CDR2 are SGHTA and FQGNSA. The germline V and J ends were trimmed by 7 bases and 2 bases, with 17 bases remaining between them. The CDR3 bases are TGTGCCAGCACCCTCGCCCCGGGCCAAAACACTGAAGCTTTCTTT. The encoded protein is CASTLAPGQNTEAFF.

About this clone: A junction boundary mismatches the germline segment, possibly from a read error. V and J are TRBV7-7 and TRBJ1-5; D may be TRBD1 (5 bases). The CDR3 extends over 13 amino acids. From germline, CDR1 is SSHAT and CDR2 FNYEAQ (reference sequence). CDR3 protein: CASSKDRNQPQHF. CDR3 DNA: TGTGCTAGCAGCAAAGACAGAAATCAGCCCCAGCATTTT.

This clone was picked up one time. The chain combines TRBV5-5 with TRBJ1-2; D gene ambiguous. With 2 bases removed from V and 6 bases from J, the gap between germline ends came to 11 bases. The V gene's germline CDR1 is SGHKS and CDR2 YYEKEE (reference sequence). This CDR3 is built from 13 residues. CDR3 DNA: TGTGCCAGCAGCTTCTCCCCTGGGGATGGCTACACCTTC. As protein: CASSFSPGDGYTF.

The CDR3 nucleotides are TGTGCCAGCAGCGTAAAGGTCGGGGGCGCCGACACTGAAGCTTTCTTT. Translated: CASSVKVGGADTEAFF. This chain joins TRBV9 and TRBJ1-1; possible D gene TRBD1, 6 bases. This CDR3 is built from 16 residues. Germline V lookup: CDR1 SGDLS, CDR2 YYNGEE. V shed 1 base and J shed 3 bases, with 16 bases lying between them.

The CDR3 spells CASSFYNTGKDGYTF. CDR3 nucleotide sequence: TGTGCCAGCAGCTTCTACAACACAGGGAAGGATGGCTACACCTTC. The chain links TRBV7-2 to TRBJ1-2, with D possibly matching TRBD1 (6 bases). V was cut by 3 bases and J by 6 bases, with 17 bases left in between. The CDR3 runs to 15 residues. CDR1 and CDR2 (germline): SGHTA, FQGNSA.

The chain uses TRBV4-1 and TRBJ2-7; D is possibly TRBD1 (5 bases). Trimming took off 0 bases at V and 6 bases at J, with 12 bases between the two ends. The germline gives CDR1 MGHRA, CDR2 YSYEKL. The CDR3 has 14 amino acids. DNA for the CDR3: TGCGCCAGCAGCCAAGATTATCAGGGTCGCGAGCAGTACTTC. Translating gives CASSQDYQGREQYF.

This clone was seen a handful of times. V gene TRBV7-2 combines with J gene TRBJ2-7; TRBD1 agrees at 7 bases. CDR3 size: 15 residues. Germline loops: CDR1 SGHTA, CDR2 FQGNSA. Trimming cost V 5 bases and J 6 bases; bases outside gene matches: 13. The DNA for the CDR3 is TGTGCCAGCAGCCTGATGGGACAGAGCAACTCCGAGCAGTACTTC. Its protein product is CASSLMGQSNSEQYF.